This T cell receptor beta chain was found in a study of cytomegalovirus exposure and HLA in healthy donors. A word on this clone: Its antigen is as yet unknown.

This table comes from immunoSEQ multiplex PCR, and its TCRdb copy is limited to in-frame clones, with some not included. The sample records a few hundred thousand clones, about nine tenths being singletons. The study, taken as a whole, reports: There were 160 or so TCR beta chains listed as cytomegalovirus-associated.

The TCR sequence derives from a woman aged 30 to 39 in good health and CMV-seronegative. Specimen: PBMCs.

CDR3 in DNA: TGTGCCAGCAGCAATGGGAGACAGGGGGCGAACACTGAAGCTTTCTTT. The encoded protein is CASSNGRQGANTEAFF. The rearrangement joins TRBV6-6 to TRBJ1-1; 10 bases agree with TRBD1. This CDR3 is built from 16 residues. Germline values: CDR1 MNHNY, CDR2 SVGAGI (reference sequence). The V segment lost 6 bases and the J segment 1 base; nucleotides outside the gene matches: 8.